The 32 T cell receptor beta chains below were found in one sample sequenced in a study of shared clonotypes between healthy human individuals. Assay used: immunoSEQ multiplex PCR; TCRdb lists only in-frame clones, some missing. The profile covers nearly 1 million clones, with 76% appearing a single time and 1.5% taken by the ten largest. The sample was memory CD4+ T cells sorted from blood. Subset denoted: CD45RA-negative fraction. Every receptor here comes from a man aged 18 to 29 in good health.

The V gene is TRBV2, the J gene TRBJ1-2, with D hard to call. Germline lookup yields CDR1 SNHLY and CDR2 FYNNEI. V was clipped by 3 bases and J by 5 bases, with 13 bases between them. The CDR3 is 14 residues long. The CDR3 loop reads CASSESAGRYGYTF. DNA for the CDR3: TGTGCCAGCAGTGAGTCAGCGGGAAGGTATGGCTACACCTTC.

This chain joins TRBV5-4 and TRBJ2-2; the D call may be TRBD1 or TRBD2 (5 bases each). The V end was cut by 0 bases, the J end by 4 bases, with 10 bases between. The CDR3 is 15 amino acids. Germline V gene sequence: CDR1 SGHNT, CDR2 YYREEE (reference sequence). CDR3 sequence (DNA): TGTGCCAGCAGCTTGGCCGGGGCGGCCACCGGGGAGCTGTTTTTT. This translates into CASSLAGAATGELFF.

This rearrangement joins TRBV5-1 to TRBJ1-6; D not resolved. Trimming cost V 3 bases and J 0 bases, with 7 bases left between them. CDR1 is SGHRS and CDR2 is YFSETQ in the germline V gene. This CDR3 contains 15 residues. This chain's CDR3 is CASSSEFSYNSPLHF. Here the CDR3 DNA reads TGCGCCAGCAGCTCCGAATTCTCCTATAATTCACCCCTCCACTTT.

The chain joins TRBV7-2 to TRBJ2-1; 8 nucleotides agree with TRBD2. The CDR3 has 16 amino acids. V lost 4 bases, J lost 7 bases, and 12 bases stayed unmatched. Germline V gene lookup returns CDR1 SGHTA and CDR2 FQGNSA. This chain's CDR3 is CASSSYGGAFRNEQFF. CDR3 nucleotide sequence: TGTGCCAGCAGCTCCTACGGGGGGGCCTTTAGGAATGAGCAGTTCTTC.

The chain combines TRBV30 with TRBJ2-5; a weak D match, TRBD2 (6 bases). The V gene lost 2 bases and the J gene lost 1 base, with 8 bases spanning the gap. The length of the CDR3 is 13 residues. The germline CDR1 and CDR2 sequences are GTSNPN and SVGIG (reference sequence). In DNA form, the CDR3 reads TGTGCCTGGAGTCTGGGACTCCAAGAGACCCAGTACTTC. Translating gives CAWSLGLQETQYF.

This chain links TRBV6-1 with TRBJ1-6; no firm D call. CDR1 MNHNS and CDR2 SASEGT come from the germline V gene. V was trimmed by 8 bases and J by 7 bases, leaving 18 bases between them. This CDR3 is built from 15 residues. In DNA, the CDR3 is TGTGCCAGCGTAGTGAGACCTGAATCCAATTCACCCCTCCACTTT. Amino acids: CASVVRPESNSPLHF.

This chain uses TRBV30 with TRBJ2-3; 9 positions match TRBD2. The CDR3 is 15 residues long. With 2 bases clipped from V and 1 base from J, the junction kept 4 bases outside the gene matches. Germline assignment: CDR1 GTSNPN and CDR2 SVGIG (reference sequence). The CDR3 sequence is CAWSPIAGGTDTQYF. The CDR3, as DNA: TGTGCCTGGAGTCCTATAGCGGGGGGCACAGATACGCAGTATTTT.

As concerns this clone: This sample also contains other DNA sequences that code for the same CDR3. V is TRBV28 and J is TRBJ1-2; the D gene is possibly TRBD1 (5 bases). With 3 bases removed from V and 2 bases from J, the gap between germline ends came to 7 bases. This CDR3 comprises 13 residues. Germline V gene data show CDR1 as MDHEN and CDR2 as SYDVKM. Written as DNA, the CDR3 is TGTGCCAGCAGTTTCGACAGCAACTATGGCTACACCTTC. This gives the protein CASSFDSNYGYTF.

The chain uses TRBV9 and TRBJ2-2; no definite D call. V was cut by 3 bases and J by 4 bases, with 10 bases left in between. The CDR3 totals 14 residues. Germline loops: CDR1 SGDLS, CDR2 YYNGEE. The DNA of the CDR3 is TGTGCCAGCAGCGCTCGCCTCGCCACCGGGGAGCTGTTTTTT. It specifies CASSARLATGELFF.

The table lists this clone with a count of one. The chain's CDR3 is CASRTSGGPSAYEQYF. CDR3 coding DNA: TGTGCCAGCAGGACTAGCGGGGGGCCGTCGGCCTACGAGCAGTACTTC. The genes are TRBV2 and TRBJ2-7; TRBD2 agrees at 13 bases. V lost 6 bases to trimming and J lost 2 bases; unmatched junction nucleotides: 7. CDR3 length: 16 amino acids. Germline V gene sequence: CDR1 SNHLY, CDR2 FYNNEI.

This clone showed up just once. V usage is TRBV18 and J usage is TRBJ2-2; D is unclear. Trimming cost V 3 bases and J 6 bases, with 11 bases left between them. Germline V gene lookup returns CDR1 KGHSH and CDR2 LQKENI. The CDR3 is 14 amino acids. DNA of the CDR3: TGTGCCAGCTCACCGCTCGAGATGGCCGGGGAGCTGTTTTTT. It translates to CASSPLEMAGELFF.

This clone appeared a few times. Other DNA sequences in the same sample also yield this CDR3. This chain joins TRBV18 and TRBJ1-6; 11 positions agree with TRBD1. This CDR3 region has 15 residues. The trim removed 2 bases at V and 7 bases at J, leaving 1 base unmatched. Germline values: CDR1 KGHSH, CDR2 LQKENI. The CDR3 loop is CASSPGTGGNSPLHF. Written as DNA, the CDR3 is TGTGCCAGCTCACCAGGGACAGGGGGGAATTCACCCCTCCACTTT. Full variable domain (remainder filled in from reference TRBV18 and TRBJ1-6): NAGVMQNPRHLVRRRGQEARLRCSPMKGHSHVYWYRQLPEEGLKFMVYLQKENIIDESGMPKERFSAEFPKEGPSILRIQQVVRGDSAAYFCASSPGTGGNSPLHFGNGTRLTVT.

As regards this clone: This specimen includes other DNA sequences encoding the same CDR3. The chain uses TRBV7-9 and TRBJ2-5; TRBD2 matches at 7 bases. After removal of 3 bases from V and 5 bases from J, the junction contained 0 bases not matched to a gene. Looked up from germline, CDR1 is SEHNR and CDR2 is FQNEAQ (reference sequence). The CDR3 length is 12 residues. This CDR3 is CASSLRGETQYF. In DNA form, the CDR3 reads TGTGCCAGCAGCTTGCGGGGGGAGACCCAGTACTTC. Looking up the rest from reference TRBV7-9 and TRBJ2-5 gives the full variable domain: DTGVSQNPRHKITKRGQNVTFRCDPISEHNRLYWYRQTLGQGPEFLTYFQNEAQLEKSRLLSDRFSAERPKGSFSTLEIQRTEQGDSAMYLCASSLRGETQYFGPGTRLLVL.

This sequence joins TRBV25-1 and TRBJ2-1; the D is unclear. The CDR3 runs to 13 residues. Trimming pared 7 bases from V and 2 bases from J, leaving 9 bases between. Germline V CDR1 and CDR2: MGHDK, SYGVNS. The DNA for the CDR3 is TGTGCCAGCACTAGGCTTACCTACAATGAGCAGTTCTTC. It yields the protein CASTRLTYNEQFF.

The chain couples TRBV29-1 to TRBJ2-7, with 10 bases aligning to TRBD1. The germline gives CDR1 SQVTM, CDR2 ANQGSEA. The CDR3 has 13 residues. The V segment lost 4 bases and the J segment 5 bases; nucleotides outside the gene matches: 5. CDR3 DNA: TGCAGCGTTGGGGGGACAGGGGTTAACGAGCAGTACTTC. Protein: CSVGGTGVNEQYF.

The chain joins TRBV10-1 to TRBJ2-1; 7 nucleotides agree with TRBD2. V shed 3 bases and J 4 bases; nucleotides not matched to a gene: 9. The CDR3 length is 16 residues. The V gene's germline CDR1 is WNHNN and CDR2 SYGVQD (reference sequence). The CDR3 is CASSDRVGGGYNEQFF. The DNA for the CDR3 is TGCGCCAGCAGTGATCGAGTTGGGGGGGGTTACAATGAGCAGTTCTTC.

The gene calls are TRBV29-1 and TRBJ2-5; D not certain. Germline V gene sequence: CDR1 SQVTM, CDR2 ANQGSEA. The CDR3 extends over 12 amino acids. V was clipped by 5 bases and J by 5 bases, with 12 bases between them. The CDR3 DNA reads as TGCAGCGTTAGGATTAGTGGCGAGACCCAGTACTTC. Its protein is CSVRISGETQYF.

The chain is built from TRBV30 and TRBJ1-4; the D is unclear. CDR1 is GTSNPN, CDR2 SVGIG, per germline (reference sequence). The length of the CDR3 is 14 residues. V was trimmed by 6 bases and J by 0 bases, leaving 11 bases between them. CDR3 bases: TGTGCCTGTCAAATATTTACAACTAATGAAAAACTGTTTTTT. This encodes CACQIFTTNEKLFF.

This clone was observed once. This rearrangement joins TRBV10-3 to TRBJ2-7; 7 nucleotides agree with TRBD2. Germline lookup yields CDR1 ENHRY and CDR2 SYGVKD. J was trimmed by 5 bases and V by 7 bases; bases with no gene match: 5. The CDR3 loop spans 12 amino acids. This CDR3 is CAIKPGTNEQYF. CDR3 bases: TGTGCCATCAAACCCGGGACTAACGAGCAGTACTTC.

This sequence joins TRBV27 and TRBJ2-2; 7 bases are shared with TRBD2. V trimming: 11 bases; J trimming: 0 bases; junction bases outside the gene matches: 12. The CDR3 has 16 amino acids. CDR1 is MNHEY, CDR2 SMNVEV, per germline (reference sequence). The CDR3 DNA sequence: TGTGCCTCCACGAGCGCGCGGGGGACGAACACCGGGGAGCTGTTTTTT. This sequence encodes CASTSARGTNTGELFF.

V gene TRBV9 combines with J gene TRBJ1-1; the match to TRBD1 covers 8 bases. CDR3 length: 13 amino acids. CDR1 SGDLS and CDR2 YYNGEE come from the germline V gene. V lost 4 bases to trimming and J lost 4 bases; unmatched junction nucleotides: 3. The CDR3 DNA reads TGTGCCAGCAGCTCAGGGGGCTTCACTGAAGCTTTCTTT. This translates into CASSSGGFTEAFF.

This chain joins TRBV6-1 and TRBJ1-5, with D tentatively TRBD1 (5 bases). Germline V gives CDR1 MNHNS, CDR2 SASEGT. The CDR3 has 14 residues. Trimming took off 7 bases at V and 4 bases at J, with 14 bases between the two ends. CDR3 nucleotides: TGTGCCAGCACTCCTGGGGCCGGTAATCAGCCCCAGCATTTT. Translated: CASTPGAGNQPQHF.

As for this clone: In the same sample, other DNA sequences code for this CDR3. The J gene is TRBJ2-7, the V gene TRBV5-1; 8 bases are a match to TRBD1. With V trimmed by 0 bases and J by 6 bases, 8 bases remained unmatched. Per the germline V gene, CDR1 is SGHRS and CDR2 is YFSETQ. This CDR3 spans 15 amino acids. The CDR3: CASSLGGRDRSEQYF. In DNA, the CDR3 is TGCGCCAGCAGCTTGGGGGGCCGGGACAGGTCCGAGCAGTACTTC. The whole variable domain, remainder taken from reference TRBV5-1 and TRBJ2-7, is KAGVTQTPRYLIKTRGQQVTLSCSPISGHRSVSWYQQTPGQGLQFLFEYFSETQRNKGNFPGRFSGRQFSNSRSEMNVSTLELGDSALYLCASSLGGRDRSEQYFGPGTRLTVT.

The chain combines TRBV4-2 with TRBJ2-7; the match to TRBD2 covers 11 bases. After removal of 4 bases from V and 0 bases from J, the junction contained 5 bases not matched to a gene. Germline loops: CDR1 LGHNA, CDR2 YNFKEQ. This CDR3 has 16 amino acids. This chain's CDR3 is CASSPSTSGASYEQYF. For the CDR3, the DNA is TGTGCCAGCAGCCCCTCGACTAGCGGGGCCTCCTACGAGCAGTACTTC.

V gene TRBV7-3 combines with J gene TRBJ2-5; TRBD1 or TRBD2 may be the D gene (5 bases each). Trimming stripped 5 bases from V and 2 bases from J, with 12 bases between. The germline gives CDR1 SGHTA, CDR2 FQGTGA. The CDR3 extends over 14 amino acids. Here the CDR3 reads CASSAGTGQETQYF. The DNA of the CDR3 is TGTGCCAGCAGCGCCGGGACGGGACAAGAGACCCAGTACTTC.

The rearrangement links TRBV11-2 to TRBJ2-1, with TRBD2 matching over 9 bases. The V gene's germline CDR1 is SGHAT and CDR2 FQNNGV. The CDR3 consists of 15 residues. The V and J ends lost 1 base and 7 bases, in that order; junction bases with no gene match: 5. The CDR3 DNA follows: TGTGCCAGCAGCTTAGTAGTAGCGGGAGAGAATGAGCAGTTCTTC. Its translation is CASSLVVAGENEQFF.

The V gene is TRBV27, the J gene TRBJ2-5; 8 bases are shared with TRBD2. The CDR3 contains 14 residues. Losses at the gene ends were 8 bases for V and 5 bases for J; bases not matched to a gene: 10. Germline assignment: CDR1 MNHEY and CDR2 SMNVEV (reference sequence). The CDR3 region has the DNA TGTGCCAGCCAAGGGACTAGTTCGGGCGAGACCCAGTACTTC. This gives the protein CASQGTSSGETQYF.

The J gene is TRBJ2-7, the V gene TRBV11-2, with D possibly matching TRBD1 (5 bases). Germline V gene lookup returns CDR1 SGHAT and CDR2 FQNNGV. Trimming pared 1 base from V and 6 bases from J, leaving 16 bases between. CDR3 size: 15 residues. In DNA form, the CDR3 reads TGTGCCAGCAGCTTAGTGAGAACGACAGAGAGCGAGCAGTACTTC. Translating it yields CASSLVRTTESEQYF.

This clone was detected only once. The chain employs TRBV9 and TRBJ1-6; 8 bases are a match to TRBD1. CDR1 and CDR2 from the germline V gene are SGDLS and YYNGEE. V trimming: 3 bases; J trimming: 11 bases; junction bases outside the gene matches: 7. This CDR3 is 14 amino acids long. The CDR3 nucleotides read TGTGCCAGCAGCGCATTAGGACAGGGAGCACCCCTCCACTTT. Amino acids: CASSALGQGAPLHF.

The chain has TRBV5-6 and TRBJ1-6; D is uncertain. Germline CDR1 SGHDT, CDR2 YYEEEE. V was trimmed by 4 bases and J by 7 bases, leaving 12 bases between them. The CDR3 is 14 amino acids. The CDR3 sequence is CASSKTSRNSPLHF. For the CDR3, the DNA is TGTGCCAGCAGCAAAACCTCTAGGAATTCACCCCTCCACTTT.

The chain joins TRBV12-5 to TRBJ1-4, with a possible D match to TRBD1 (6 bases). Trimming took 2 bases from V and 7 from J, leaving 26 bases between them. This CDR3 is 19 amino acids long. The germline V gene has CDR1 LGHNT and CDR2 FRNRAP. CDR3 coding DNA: TGTGCTAGTGGTTTGACCACGGACAGCGCGAAGTTGAGGGGTGAAAAACTGTTTTTT. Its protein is CASGLTTDSAKLRGEKLFF.

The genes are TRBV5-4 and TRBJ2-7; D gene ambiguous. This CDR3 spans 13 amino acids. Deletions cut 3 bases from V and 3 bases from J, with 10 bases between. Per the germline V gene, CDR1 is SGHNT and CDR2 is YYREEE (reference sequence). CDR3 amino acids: CASSSMADYEQYF. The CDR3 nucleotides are TGTGCCAGCAGCTCGATGGCAGACTACGAGCAGTACTTC.